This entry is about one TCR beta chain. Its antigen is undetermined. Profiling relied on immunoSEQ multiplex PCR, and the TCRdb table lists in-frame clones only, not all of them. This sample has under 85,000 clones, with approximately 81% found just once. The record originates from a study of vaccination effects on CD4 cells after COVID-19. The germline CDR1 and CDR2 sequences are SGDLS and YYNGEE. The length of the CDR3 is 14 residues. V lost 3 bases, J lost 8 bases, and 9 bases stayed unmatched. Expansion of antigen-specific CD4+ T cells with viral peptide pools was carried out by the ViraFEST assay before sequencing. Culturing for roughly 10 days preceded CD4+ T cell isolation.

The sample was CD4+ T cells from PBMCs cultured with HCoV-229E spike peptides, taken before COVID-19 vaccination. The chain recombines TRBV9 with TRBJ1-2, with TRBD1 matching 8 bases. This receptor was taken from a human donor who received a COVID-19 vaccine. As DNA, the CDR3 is TGTGCCAGCAGCGGGACAGGGAAATTAGGCGGCTACACCTTC. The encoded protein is CASSGTGKLGGYTF.